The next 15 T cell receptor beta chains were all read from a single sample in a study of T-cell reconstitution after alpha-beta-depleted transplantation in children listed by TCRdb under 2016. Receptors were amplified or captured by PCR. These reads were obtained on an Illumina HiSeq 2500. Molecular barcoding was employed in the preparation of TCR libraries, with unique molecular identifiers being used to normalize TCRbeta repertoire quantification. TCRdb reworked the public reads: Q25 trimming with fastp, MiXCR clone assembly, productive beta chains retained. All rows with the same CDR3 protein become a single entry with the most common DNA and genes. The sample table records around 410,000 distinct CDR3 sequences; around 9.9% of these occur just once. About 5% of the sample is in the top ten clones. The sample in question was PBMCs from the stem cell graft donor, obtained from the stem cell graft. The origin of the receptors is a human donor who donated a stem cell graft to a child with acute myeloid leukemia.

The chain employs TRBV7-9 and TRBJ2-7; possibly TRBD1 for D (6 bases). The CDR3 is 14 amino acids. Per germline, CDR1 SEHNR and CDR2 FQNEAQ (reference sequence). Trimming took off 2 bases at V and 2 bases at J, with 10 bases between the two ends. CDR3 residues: CASSLYQGTYEQYF. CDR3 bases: TGTGCCAGCAGCTTATACCAGGGGACCTACGAGCAGTACTTC.

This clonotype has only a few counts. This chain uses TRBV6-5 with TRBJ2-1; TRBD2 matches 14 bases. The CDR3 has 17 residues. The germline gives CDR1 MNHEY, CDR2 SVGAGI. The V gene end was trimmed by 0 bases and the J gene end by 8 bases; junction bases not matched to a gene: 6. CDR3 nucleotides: TGTGCCAGCAGTTACTCTGGGACTAGCGGGAGTTTTTATGAGCAGTTCTTC. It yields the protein CASSYSGTSGSFYEQFF.

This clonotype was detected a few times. The chain's CDR3 is CASSGGTGGSSPLHF. The CDR3 DNA reads TGTGCCAGCAGCGGAGGGACAGGGGGATCCTCACCCCTCCACTTT. V gene TRBV9 combines with J gene TRBJ1-6, with 11 bases fitting TRBD1. Germline values: CDR1 SGDLS, CDR2 YYNGEE. With 3 bases clipped from V and 10 bases from J, the junction kept 6 bases outside the gene matches. The CDR3 spans 15 residues.

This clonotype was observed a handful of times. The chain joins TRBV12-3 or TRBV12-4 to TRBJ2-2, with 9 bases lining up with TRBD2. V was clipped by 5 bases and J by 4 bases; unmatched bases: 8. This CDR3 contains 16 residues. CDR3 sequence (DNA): TGTGCCAGCAGTATCGAGGGACTAGCCGGCACCGGGGAGCTGTTTTTT. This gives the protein CASSIEGLAGTGELFF.

The chain's CDR3 is CSARDWRTYEQYF. In DNA, the CDR3 is TGCAGTGCTAGAGACTGGCGGACCTACGAGCAGTACTTC. This rearrangement joins TRBV20-1 to TRBJ2-7; D gene ambiguous. V was shortened by 0 bases and J by 2 bases, with 8 bases between the two germline ends. Per germline, CDR1 DFQATT and CDR2 SNEGSKA (reference sequence). The CDR3 extends over 13 amino acids.

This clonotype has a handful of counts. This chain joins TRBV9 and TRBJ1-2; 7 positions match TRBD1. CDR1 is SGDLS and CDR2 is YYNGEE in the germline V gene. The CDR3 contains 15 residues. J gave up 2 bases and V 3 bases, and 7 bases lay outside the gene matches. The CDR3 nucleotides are TGTGCCAGCAGCGGCGAGACAGGGATGAACTATGGCTACACCTTC. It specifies CASSGETGMNYGYTF.

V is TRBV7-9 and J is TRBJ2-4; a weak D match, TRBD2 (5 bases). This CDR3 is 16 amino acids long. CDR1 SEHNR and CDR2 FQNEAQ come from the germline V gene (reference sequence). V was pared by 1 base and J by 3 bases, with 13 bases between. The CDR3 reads CASSLVRIRGKNIQYF. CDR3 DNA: TGTGCCAGCAGCTTAGTGCGGATTCGGGGCAAAAACATTCAGTACTTC.

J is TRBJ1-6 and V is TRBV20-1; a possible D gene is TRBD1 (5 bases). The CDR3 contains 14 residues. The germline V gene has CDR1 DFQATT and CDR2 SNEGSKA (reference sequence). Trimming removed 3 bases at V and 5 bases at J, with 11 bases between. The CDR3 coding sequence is TGCAGTGCTAGTATTATGGGGGATAATTCACCCCTCCACTTT. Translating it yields CSASIMGDNSPLHF.

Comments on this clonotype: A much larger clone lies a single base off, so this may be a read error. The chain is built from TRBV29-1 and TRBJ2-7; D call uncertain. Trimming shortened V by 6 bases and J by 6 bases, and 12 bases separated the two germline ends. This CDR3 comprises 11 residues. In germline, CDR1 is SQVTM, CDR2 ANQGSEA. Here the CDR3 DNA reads TGCAGCGTCGAGTGGGGATGCGAGCAGTACTTC. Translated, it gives CSVEWGCEQYF.

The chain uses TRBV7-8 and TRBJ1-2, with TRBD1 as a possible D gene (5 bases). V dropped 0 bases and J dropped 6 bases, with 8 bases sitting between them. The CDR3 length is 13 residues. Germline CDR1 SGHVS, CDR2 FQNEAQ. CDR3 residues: CASSLAWGDGYTF. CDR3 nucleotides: TGTGCCAGCAGCTTAGCATGGGGGGATGGCTACACCTTC.

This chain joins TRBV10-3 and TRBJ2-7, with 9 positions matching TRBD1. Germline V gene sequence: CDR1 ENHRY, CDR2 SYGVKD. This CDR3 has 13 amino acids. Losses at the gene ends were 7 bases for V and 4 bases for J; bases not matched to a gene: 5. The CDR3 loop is CAITPGQGYEQYF. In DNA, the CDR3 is TGTGCCATCACTCCGGGACAGGGATACGAGCAGTACTTC.

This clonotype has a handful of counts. The CDR3: CSVWGTSGRPHSGANVLTF. The CDR3 DNA follows: TGCAGCGTTTGGGGGACTAGCGGGAGACCTCACTCTGGGGCCAACGTCCTGACTTTC. The chain joins TRBV29-1 to TRBJ2-6; TRBD2 aligns across 14 bases. The CDR3 is 19 residues long. The trim removed 5 bases at V and 0 bases at J, leaving 9 bases unmatched. Germline V gene lookup returns CDR1 SQVTM and CDR2 ANQGSEA.

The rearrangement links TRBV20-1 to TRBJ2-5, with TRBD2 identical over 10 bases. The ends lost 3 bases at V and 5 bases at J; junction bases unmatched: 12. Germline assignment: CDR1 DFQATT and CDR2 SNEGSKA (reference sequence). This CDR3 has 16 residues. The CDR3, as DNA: TGCAGTGCTAGTACTAGCGGGAACAAAAAAGGGGAGACCCAGTACTTC. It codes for CSASTSGNKKGETQYF.

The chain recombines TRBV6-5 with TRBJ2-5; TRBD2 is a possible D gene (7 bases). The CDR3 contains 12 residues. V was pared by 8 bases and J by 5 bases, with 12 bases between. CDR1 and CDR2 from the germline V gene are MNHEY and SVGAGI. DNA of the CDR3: TGTGCCAGCGGGGGGGGCTGGGAGACCCAGTACTTC. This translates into CASGGGWETQYF.

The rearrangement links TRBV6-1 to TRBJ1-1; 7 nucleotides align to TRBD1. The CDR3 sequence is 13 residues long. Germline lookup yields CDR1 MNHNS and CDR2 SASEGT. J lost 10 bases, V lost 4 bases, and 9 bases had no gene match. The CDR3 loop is CASSAPGEGAAFF. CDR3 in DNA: TGTGCCAGCAGTGCCCCTGGGGAGGGGGCAGCTTTCTTT.